This T cell receptor (beta chain) was identified in a study of T cell responses to AZD1222 COVID-19 vaccine. Study background: Some second doses came at about 4 weeks and others at about 12 weeks; these were pooled. Overall study findings and caveats: Nearly half of the spike-specific TCRs reportedly recognize variant regions that carry no mutations.

Per germline, CDR1 LGHNA and CDR2 YNFKEQ. The CDR3 runs 15 residues. Trimming shortened V by 0 bases and J by 0 bases, and 8 bases separated the two germline ends. The data were produced by immunoSEQ multiplex PCR, yet TCRdb's version contains in-frame clones alone and is incomplete. In the table there are roughly 120,000 clones, approximately 83% of which are singletons. A note on this clone: What it recognizes is unknown.

The specimen was peripheral blood, collected on day 0 of AZD1222 vaccination. The source of this sequence is an adult in good health. The rearrangement joins TRBV4-2 to TRBJ1-2, with no clear D. The CDR3 bases are TGTGCCAGCAGCCAAGATAGACGGACTAACTATGGCTACACCTTC. Its translation is CASSQDRRTNYGYTF.